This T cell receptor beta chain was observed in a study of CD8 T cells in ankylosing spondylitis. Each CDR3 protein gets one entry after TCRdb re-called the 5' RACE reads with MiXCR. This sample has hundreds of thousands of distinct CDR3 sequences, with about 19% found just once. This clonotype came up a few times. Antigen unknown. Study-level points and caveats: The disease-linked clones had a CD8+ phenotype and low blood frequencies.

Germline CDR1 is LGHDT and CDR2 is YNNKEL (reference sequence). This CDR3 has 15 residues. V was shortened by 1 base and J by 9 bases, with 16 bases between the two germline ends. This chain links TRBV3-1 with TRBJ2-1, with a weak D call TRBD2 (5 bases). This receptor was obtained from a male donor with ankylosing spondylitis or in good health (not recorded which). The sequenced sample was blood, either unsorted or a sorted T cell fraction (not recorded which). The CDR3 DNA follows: TGTGCCAGCAGCCAAGTAGCACTAGGGCGAGGTGAGCAGTTCTTC. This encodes CASSQVALGRGEQFF.